The 27 T cell receptor beta chains listed next were all sequenced from one sample in a study of blood T cell repertoires in COVID-19. Produced via immunoSEQ multiplex PCR; TCRdb's table is partial and in-frame only. The top ten hold approximately 5% of the sample, which has 97,000 or so clones, approximately 90% seen once. Material for sequencing was peripheral blood. Receptors originate from a woman aged 45 to 65 with COVID-19, enrolled during active disease.

The V and J genes are TRBV30 and TRBJ1-3; no definite D call. The CDR3 extends over 15 amino acids. From germline, CDR1 is GTSNPN and CDR2 SVGIG (reference sequence). V lost 3 bases and J lost 5, with 17 bases in between. Here the CDR3 reads CAWSALLALRNTIYF. The CDR3 coding sequence is TGTGCCTGGAGCGCCCTCCTGGCTCTGAGAAACACCATATATTTT.

The rearrangement links TRBV4-1 to TRBJ2-6, with 9 bases aligning to TRBD1. Germline lookup yields CDR1 MGHRA and CDR2 YSYEKL. Trimming cost V 4 bases and J 0 bases; bases outside gene matches: 10. CDR3 size: 19 residues. CDR3 residues: CASSPHPGTGSSGANVLTF. The CDR3 DNA reads TGCGCCAGCAGCCCCCACCCCGGGACAGGGAGCTCTGGGGCCAACGTCCTGACTTTC.

The chain employs TRBV4-1 and TRBJ2-1; TRBD2 might be the D (5 bases). The CDR3 runs to 17 residues. Germline CDR1 is MGHRA and CDR2 is YSYEKL. The V end lost 0 bases, the J end lost 1 base, and 13 bases lay between the germline ends. CDR3 nucleotides: TGCGCCAGCAGCCAAGATCCGGGGAAGGGATCCTACAATGAGCAGTTCTTC. This encodes CASSQDPGKGSYNEQFF.

This rearrangement joins TRBV6-2 or TRBV6-3 to TRBJ1-5; D is perhaps TRBD1 (5 bases). V lost 0 bases, J lost 0 bases, and 9 bases lay in between. CDR1 and CDR2 (germline): MNHEY, SVGEGT. The CDR3 length is 16 residues. This CDR3 is CASSYSRGLSNQPQHF. The CDR3 bases are TGTGCCAGCAGTTACTCGAGGGGACTTAGCAATCAGCCCCAGCATTTT.

The chain carries TRBV5-6 and TRBJ1-3; 7 nucleotides align to TRBD1. The germline gives CDR1 SGHDT, CDR2 YYEEEE. Trimming took 0 bases from V and 3 from J; bases not matched to a gene: 3. The length of the CDR3 is 15 residues. CDR3 region: CASSLEGAFGNTIYF. Written as DNA, the CDR3 is TGTGCCAGCAGCTTGGAGGGGGCGTTTGGAAACACCATATATTTT.

This sequence joins TRBV12-5 and TRBJ2-1; 11 bases agree with TRBD2. V shed 6 bases and J 7 bases; nucleotides not matched to a gene: 5. This CDR3 has 14 residues. Per germline, CDR1 LGHNT and CDR2 FRNRAP. As DNA, the CDR3 is TGTGCTAGTGGCCTAGCGGGGGGAGGGAATGAGCAGTTCTTC. It codes for CASGLAGGGNEQFF.

This clone turned up a few times. The chain is built from TRBV6-5 and TRBJ1-5; TRBD1 matches at 8 bases. CDR1 is MNHEY, CDR2 SVGAGI, per germline. V shed 6 bases and J 2 bases; nucleotides not matched to a gene: 6. The CDR3 runs to 15 residues. This CDR3 is CASRTDRGGNQPQHF. The CDR3 nucleotides read TGTGCCAGCAGAACCGACAGGGGAGGCAATCAGCCCCAGCATTTT.

The CDR3 sequence: CASRWTGMNTEAFF. The DNA for the CDR3 is TGTGCCAGCAGGTGGACAGGGATGAACACTGAAGCTTTCTTT. The chain couples TRBV3-1 (or the pseudogene TRBV3-2) to TRBJ1-1; 8 bases are shared with TRBD1. The germline gives CDR1 LGHDT, CDR2 YNNKEL (reference sequence). Trimming removed 6 bases from V and 0 bases from J; junction bases left unmatched: 3. The CDR3 contains 14 residues.

CDR3 coding DNA: TGTGCCAGTAGTTCGCTTGGGGGCTTTGCTAATGAAAAACTGTTTTTT. This translates into CASSSLGGFANEKLFF. The chain recombines TRBV19 with TRBJ1-4; weak D call: TRBD1 (6 bases). The V and J ends lost 5 bases and 3 bases respectively, with 16 bases between them. The CDR3 loop spans 16 amino acids. CDR1 is LNHDA, CDR2 SQIVND, per germline (reference sequence). Looking up the rest from reference TRBV19 and TRBJ1-4 gives the full variable domain: DGGITQSPKYLFRKEGQNVTLSCEQNLNHDAMYWYRQDPGQGLRLIYYSQIVNDFQKGDIAEGYSVSREKKESFPLTVTSAQKNPTAFYLCASSSLGGFANEKLFFGSGTQLSVL.

V is TRBV11-3 and J is TRBJ2-3; the match to TRBD1 covers 9 bases. CDR3 length: 16 residues. Trimming took 4 bases from V and 1 from J; bases not matched to a gene: 6. CDR1 and CDR2 (germline): SGHNT, YENEEA. CDR3 region: CASSWRTGEGTDTQYF. The CDR3 DNA sequence: TGTGCCAGCAGCTGGAGGACAGGGGAGGGCACAGATACGCAGTATTTT.

The chain has TRBV30 and TRBJ1-1; 8 bases are shared with TRBD1. Germline V lookup: CDR1 GTSNPN, CDR2 SVGIG (reference sequence). J gave up 0 bases and V 2 bases, and 14 bases lay outside the gene matches. The CDR3 has 18 amino acids. The CDR3: CAWSKKEAGGTMNTEAFF. As DNA, the CDR3 is TGTGCCTGGAGTAAAAAAGAAGCAGGGGGCACAATGAACACTGAAGCTTTCTTT.

This chain connects TRBV7-8 to TRBJ1-3; D remains ambiguous. CDR1 and CDR2 from the germline V gene are SGHVS and FQNEAQ. CDR3 length: 12 residues. Between the trimmed V and J ends, which lost 8 bases and 4 bases, there was a span of 9 bases. CDR3 nucleotide sequence: TGTGCCAGCGCCGGGTCCGGAAACACCATATATTTT. Protein: CASAGSGNTIYF.

The chain uses TRBV6-6 and TRBJ1-5; D is uncertain. The CDR3 length is 15 residues. Trimming removed 2 bases from V and 5 bases from J, with 13 bases in between. Germline CDR1 reads MNHNY; CDR2 reads SVGAGI (reference sequence). The chain's CDR3 is CASSYARGWDQPQHF. CDR3 bases: TGTGCCAGCAGTTACGCCCGCGGATGGGATCAGCCCCAGCATTTT.

The chain carries TRBV5-5 and TRBJ1-5, with 8 positions matching TRBD1. CDR1 and CDR2 (germline): SGHKS, YYEKEE (reference sequence). The CDR3 loop spans 14 amino acids. V lost 4 bases to trimming and J lost 5 bases; unmatched junction nucleotides: 5. CDR3 DNA sequence: TGTGCCAGCAGCCGAACAGGGGGTGATCAGCCCCAGCATTTT. Translation: CASSRTGGDQPQHF.

This clone was detected only once. The V call is TRBV7-3, the J call TRBJ2-2; no clear D gene. Trimming took off 3 bases at V and 0 bases at J, with 8 bases between the two ends. Germline values: CDR1 SGHTA, CDR2 FQGTGA. The CDR3 extends over 15 amino acids. The CDR3 DNA reads as TGTGCCAGCAGCTTGGGCCTCGCGAACACCGGGGAGCTGTTTTTT. Translation gives CASSLGLANTGELFF. Variable domain in full (rest from reference TRBV7-3 and TRBJ2-2): GAGVSQTPSNKVTEKGKYVELRCDPISGHTALYWYRQSLGQGPEFLIYFQGTGAADDSGLPNDRFFAVRPEGSVSTLKIQRTERGDSAVYLCASSLGLANTGELFFGEGSRLTVL.

The rearrangement links TRBV5-7 to TRBJ1-1; D unresolved. TRBV5-7 carries the ORF label, with uncertain function. The CDR3 is made up of 16 amino acids. Trimming pared 4 bases from V and 0 bases from J, leaving 16 bases between. In DNA, the CDR3 is TGTGCCAGCAGCCGCCCGCAGACACAGATGAACACTGAAGCTTTCTTT. The encoded protein is CASSRPQTQMNTEAFF.

This chain links TRBV19 with TRBJ1-5; perhaps TRBD1 as D (6 bases). This CDR3 region has 16 residues. Trimming shortened V by 5 bases and J by 3 bases, and 17 bases separated the two germline ends. In germline, CDR1 is LNHDA, CDR2 SQIVND (reference sequence). The CDR3 protein is CASSAPQGYANQPQHF. CDR3 in DNA: TGTGCCAGTAGTGCGCCACAGGGTTATGCCAATCAGCCCCAGCATTTT.

V and J are TRBV19 and TRBJ1-2; a possible D gene is TRBD1 (6 bases). The germline gives CDR1 LNHDA, CDR2 SQIVND (reference sequence). Trimming cost V 1 base and J 7 bases, with 7 bases left between them. The CDR3 has 12 amino acids. The CDR3 sequence is CASSIGQAGYTF. DNA for the CDR3: TGTGCCAGTAGTATAGGACAGGCTGGCTACACCTTC.

This clone was seen just once. The genes are TRBV28 and TRBJ1-4; D is unclear. V lost 6 bases, J lost 0 bases, and 11 bases lay in between. Germline-derived CDR1 and CDR2 are MDHEN and SYDVKM. This CDR3 comprises 15 residues. The CDR3 here is CASRSGSATNEKLFF. As DNA, the CDR3 is TGTGCCAGCAGATCGGGGAGTGCAACTAATGAAAAACTGTTTTTT.

The J gene is TRBJ2-3, the V gene TRBV7-9, with 8 bases matching TRBD1. Germline values: CDR1 SEHNR, CDR2 FQNEAQ (reference sequence). This CDR3 comprises 14 residues. Trimming at V came to 3 bases and at J to 4 bases, leaving 3 bases not matched to a gene. CDR3: CASSLDREADTQYF. In DNA, the CDR3 is TGTGCCAGCAGCTTGGACAGGGAAGCAGATACGCAGTATTTT.

The gene calls are TRBV14 and TRBJ2-7; possibly TRBD1 for D (6 bases). Germline V gene sequence: CDR1 SGHDN, CDR2 FVKESK. The CDR3 contains 14 residues. V lost 1 base, J lost 2 bases, and 9 bases lay in between. This CDR3 reads CASSQGGLPYEQYF. CDR3 nucleotides: TGTGCCAGCAGCCAAGGGGGGCTCCCCTACGAGCAGTACTTC.

This chain links TRBV30 with TRBJ2-7, with D unclear. There are 13 residues in the CDR3. Germline CDR1 is GTSNPN and CDR2 is SVGIG (reference sequence). V lost 2 bases and J 4 bases, leaving 12 bases between the germline ends. CDR3: CAWSPRLIYEQYF. CDR3 nucleotides: TGTGCCTGGAGTCCACGACTGATTTACGAGCAGTACTTC.

Note on this clone: At one end the junction does not follow the germline gene, possibly because of a read error. The chain joins TRBV7-6 to TRBJ2-5, with 8 bases identical to TRBD1. Germline V gives CDR1 SGHVS, CDR2 FNYEAQ. The CDR3 totals 15 residues. The CDR3 loop reads CASSFPGQDQGTQYF. The CDR3 DNA reads as TGTGCCAGCAGCTTTCCGGGACAGGACCAAGGGACCCAGTACTTC.

This chain joins TRBV29-1 and TRBJ1-1; unclear D gene. The CDR3 spans 13 residues. Germline assignment: CDR1 SQVTM and CDR2 ANQGSEA. V lost 6 bases and J 1 base, leaving 12 bases between the germline ends. The CDR3 protein is CSVPGPSNTEAFF. The CDR3 coding sequence is TGCAGCGTGCCGGGTCCTTCGAACACTGAAGCTTTCTTT.

This chain connects TRBV4-3 to TRBJ2-4; D remains ambiguous. V was trimmed by 0 bases and J by 0 bases, leaving 6 bases between them. The germline V gene has CDR1 LGHNA and CDR2 YSLEER. The CDR3 runs 15 residues. The CDR3 loop is CASSQDPVAKNIQYF. In DNA form, the CDR3 reads TGCGCCAGCAGCCAAGATCCCGTAGCCAAAAACATTCAGTACTTC.

Here the CDR3 reads CASRISGGNTEAFF. The CDR3 nucleotides are TGTGCCAGCAGGATTTCAGGGGGGAACACTGAAGCTTTCTTT. The chain recombines TRBV2 with TRBJ1-1; 7 nucleotides agree with TRBD1. CDR3 length: 14 residues. Germline assignment: CDR1 SNHLY and CDR2 FYNNEI. V gave up 6 bases and J gave up 1 base; unmatched junction bases: 5.

This clone was counted once. The rearrangement links TRBV4-1 to TRBJ1-6; 9 bases agree with TRBD1. The CDR3 spans 15 residues. Germline V gene data show CDR1 as MGHRA and CDR2 as YSYEKL. J gave up 11 bases and V 1 base, and 6 bases lay outside the gene matches. CDR3 nucleotide sequence: TGCGCCAGCAGCCAAGTTCGGGACAGGGCGCCACCCCTCCACTTT. Translating it yields CASSQVRDRAPPLHF.